The clone carrying this T cell receptor beta chain was detected ten times or more. The data belong to a study of T cells in Graves' hyperthyroidism and ophthalmopathy. Amplified regions were TCR beta CDR3 sequences from RNA transcripts. Researchers ran a first-round RT-PCR on the TCR CDR3 using the HTBI primer set. TCRdb reprocessed the multiplex PCR reads via MiXCR and lists one record per CDR3 protein. The profile shows some 400,000 distinct CDR3 sequences, about 14% of them singletons. Trimming removed 6 bases from V and 2 bases from J; junction bases left unmatched: 3. The germline gives CDR1 DFQATT, CDR2 SNEGSKA (reference sequence). The CDR3 consists of 13 residues.

The clonotype comes from a woman aged 55-69 years with Graves' hyperthyroidism. The gene calls are TRBV20-1 and TRBJ1-4; TRBD1 matches 7 bases. The sample was blood. The CDR3 region is CSATDRTNEKLFF. The DNA for the CDR3 is TGCAGTGCGACGGACAGGACTAATGAAAAACTGTTTTTT.